This T cell receptor beta chain was retrieved from a study of regulatory T cells in long-lasting Graves disease. Study at large: Antithyroid drug use was under 3 months in newly diagnosed Graves' patients.

Time point here: newly diagnosed GD, antithyroid drugs for less than 3 months. There was RNA extracted from PBMCs, and the TCR library was made from it. The CDR3 has 14 residues. Unmatched junction bases numbered 7, after V lost 5 bases and J lost 4 bases. Germline V gene data show CDR1 as MNHEY and CDR2 as SMNVEV (reference sequence). Only one count was recorded for this clonotype. A far larger clone is a single base away, which makes a read error likely. HTBI primers from iRepertoire and Arm-PCR of CDR3 regions yielded the TCR beta libraries. TCRdb ran MiXCR on the multiplex PCR reads and lists one entry per CDR3 protein. This table holds 200,000 to 250,000 distinct CDR3 sequences, approximately 18% found once. The sample also formed part of further work on T cells in Graves' hyperthyroidism and ophthalmopathy. That source reports: Each diagnosis drew on symptoms, thyroxine, TRAb, thyroid ultrasound and orbital computed tomography findings. The HTBI primer set drove a first-round RT-PCR of the TCR CDR3. Most expanded thyroid clonotypes above 0.001 also appeared in blood.

Here the sequenced sample was peripheral blood mononuclear cells (PBMCs), taken at new diagnosis, from a patient treated with antithyroid drugs. This receptor was identified in a woman under 40 with Graves disease. The V and J genes are TRBV27 and TRBJ2-5, with 7 bases that match TRBD1. The CDR3 here is CASSDHRGTETQYF. The CDR3, as DNA: TGTGCCAGCAGTGATCACAGGGGAACAGAGACCCAGTACTTC.